This TCR beta chain was identified during a study of blood T cell repertoires in COVID-19. Study context: PBMCs, B-cell-depleted T cells, or T cells were the source of the cDNA or gDNA that made up the material.

In the original workflow: Nucleated cell counts were estimated from reference gene primer amplification. Sequenced by immunoSEQ multiplex PCR; TCRdb stores in-frame clones only, minus some. That table supplies the V and J calls and clone size; D and trimming were determined from the DNA. Here the sample spans 370,000 or so clones, approximately 77% being singletons. The V end lost 7 bases, the J end lost 8 bases, and 17 bases lay between the germline ends. CDR3 length equals 12 residues. CDR1 is GTSNPN, CDR2 SVGIG, per germline (reference sequence). The sequencing input was peripheral blood. The clonotype was recovered from a human donor with acute or convalescent COVID-19. The donor label of this sample is uncertain. The chain uses TRBV30 and TRBJ1-2, with D hard to call. For the CDR3, the DNA is TGTGCCTCCTCCCCTCAAGGAGTAGGCTACACCTTC. Protein product: CASSPQGVGYTF.